This paragraph reports one TCR beta chain. Unique molecular identifiers were attached to individual cDNA molecules. TCRdb used MiXCR to reprocess the 5' RACE reads, holding one entry per CDR3 protein. The sample shows 50,000 to 65,000 distinct CDR3 sequences, around 13% of them seen only once. The data stem from a study of early T cells in non-severe SARS-CoV-2 infection. CDR1 is LGHNA and CDR2 is YNFKEQ in the germline V gene. This CDR3 has 14 amino acids. Trimming cost V 4 bases and J 9 bases; bases outside gene matches: 9. V usage is TRBV4-2 and J usage is TRBJ2-3; 8 nucleotides line up with TRBD2. The TCR comes from an adult who was a healthcare worker with PCR-confirmed SARS-CoV-2 infection or an uninfected control (not recorded which). Sample: whole blood. CDR3 in amino acids: CASSRARGVDTQYF. CDR3 nucleotide sequence: TGTGCCAGCAGCCGAGCGCGGGGGGTGGACACGCAGTATTTT.